This T cell receptor beta chain is drawn from a study of OX40 agonist ivuxolimab in advanced cancers. Study summary: Partial response was recorded in three patients: one hepatocellular carcinoma and two cutaneous melanoma cases.

Turning to this clone: Its antigen is currently unknown.

Findings and limits, study-wide: In CD8+ T cells, expanded clones were on average more numerous than in CD4+. It was not determined which antigens were specifically recognized by the peripheral T cells that had undergone clonal expansion.

Systemic immunosuppression or a history of autoimmune disease excluded patients. CDR1 is SQVTM, CDR2 ANQGSEA, per germline. CDR3 length: 15 amino acids. V was pared by 4 bases and J by 3 bases, with 11 bases of the junction left unmatched. Assay: immunoSEQ multiplex PCR; the TCRdb copy retains only in-frame clones and omits some. The sample holds about 46,000 clones, 89% seen once. The J gene is TRBJ2-7, the V gene TRBV29-1; 8 bases fit TRBD1. This sample comprised CD4+ or CD8+ T cells sorted from blood, obtained in a trial of the OX40 agonist ivuxolimab. The receptor's source is an adult with an advanced solid tumor such as melanoma, head and neck, liver or kidney cancer. The CDR3 sequence is CSVGSARTGLYEQYF. The DNA for the CDR3 is TGCAGCGTTGGGTCTGCGAGGACAGGGCTCTACGAGCAGTACTTC.